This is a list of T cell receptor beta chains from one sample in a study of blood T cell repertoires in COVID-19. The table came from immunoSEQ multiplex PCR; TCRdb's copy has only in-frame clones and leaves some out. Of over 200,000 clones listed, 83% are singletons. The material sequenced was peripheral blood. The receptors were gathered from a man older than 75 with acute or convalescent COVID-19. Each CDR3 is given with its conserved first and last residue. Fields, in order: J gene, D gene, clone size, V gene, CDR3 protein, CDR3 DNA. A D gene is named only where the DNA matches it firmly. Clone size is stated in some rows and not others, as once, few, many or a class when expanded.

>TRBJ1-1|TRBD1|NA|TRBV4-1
CASSQSGQGNTEAFF
TGCGCCAGCAGCCAGTCCGGACAGGGGAACACTGAAGCTTTCTTT
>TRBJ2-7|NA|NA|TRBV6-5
CASSYSTRGGHEQYF
TGTGCCAGCAGTTACTCGACCAGGGGTGGCCACGAGCAGTACTTC
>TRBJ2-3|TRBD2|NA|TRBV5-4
CASSWGLAVGTDTQYF
TGTGCCAGCAGCTGGGGACTAGCGGTCGGCACAGATACGCAGTATTTT
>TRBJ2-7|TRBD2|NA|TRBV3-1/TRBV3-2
CASSQRGSSYEQYF
TGTGCCAGCAGCCAGCGGGGGTCCTCCTACGAGCAGTACTTC
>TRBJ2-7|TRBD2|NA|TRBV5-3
CARSMGLAGGPFEQYF
TGTGCCAGAAGCATGGGACTAGCGGGAGGGCCATTCGAGCAGTACTTC
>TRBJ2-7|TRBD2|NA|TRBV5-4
CASSPSTSGSTYEQYF
TGTGCCAGCAGCCCATCGACTAGCGGGAGTACCTACGAGCAGTACTTC
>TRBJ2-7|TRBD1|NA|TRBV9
CASSVDVGGGYEQYF
TGTGCCAGCAGCGTAGATGTAGGGGGCGGCTACGAGCAGTACTTC
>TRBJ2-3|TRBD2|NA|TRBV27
CASSSSPGLSTDTQYF
TGTGCCAGCAGTTCCAGCCCGGGACTAAGCACAGATACGCAGTATTTT
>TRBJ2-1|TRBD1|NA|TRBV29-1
CSVERGTGGNEQFF
TGCAGCGTTGAAAGAGGGACAGGGGGAAATGAGCAGTTCTTC
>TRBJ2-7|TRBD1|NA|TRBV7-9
CASSLNVDRGHEQYF
TGTGCCAGCAGCCTCAATGTGGACAGGGGCCACGAGCAGTACTTC
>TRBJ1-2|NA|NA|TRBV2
CASSGQPGNYGYTF
TGTGCCAGCAGTGGACAGCCCGGGAACTATGGCTACACCTTC
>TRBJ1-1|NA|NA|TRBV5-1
CASSSTVPRTSEAFF
TGCGCCAGCAGCTCGACAGTACCCCGCACAAGTGAAGCTTTCTTT
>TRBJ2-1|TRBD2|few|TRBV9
CASTQRDYSYNEQFF
TGTGCCAGCACCCAACGGGACTACTCCTACAATGAGCAGTTCTTC
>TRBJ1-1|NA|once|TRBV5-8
CASSLAREIGEAFF
TGTGCCAGCAGCTTGGCACGAGAAATCGGTGAAGCTTTCTTT
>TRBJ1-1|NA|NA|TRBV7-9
CASSPLWGEAFF
TGTGCCAGCAGCCCACTTTGGGGCGAAGCTTTCTTT
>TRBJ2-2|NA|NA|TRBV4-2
CASSQDLSDTGELFF
TGTGCCAGCAGCCAAGATCTATCCGACACCGGGGAGCTGTTTTTT
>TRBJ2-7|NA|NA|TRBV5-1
CASSFQGPLTYEQYF
TGCGCCAGCAGCTTTCAGGGGCCTCTCACCTACGAGCAGTACTTC
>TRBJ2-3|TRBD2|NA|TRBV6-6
CASSRTSGYTQYF
TGTGCCAGCAGTCGGACTAGCGGATATACGCAGTATTTT
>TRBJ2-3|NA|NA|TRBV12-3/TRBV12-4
CASSFSVADTQYF
TGTGCCAGCAGTTTTAGCGTCGCAGATACGCAGTATTTT
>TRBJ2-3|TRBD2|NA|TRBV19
CASSGLAGLLGDTQYF
TGTGCCAGCTCGGGACTAGCGGGATTGTTAGGGGATACGCAGTATTTT
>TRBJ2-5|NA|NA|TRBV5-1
CASSSQPTGRRLETQYF
TGCGCCAGCAGCTCACAGCCGACAGGTCGAAGGTTAGAGACCCAGTACTTC
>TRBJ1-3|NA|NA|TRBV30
CAWSPGLSSGNTIYF
TGTGCCTGGAGTCCCGGACTGAGCTCTGGAAACACCATATATTTT
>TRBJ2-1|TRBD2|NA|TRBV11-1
CASSLGTSGYNEQFF
TGTGCCAGCAGCCTAGGGACTAGCGGCTACAATGAGCAGTTCTTC
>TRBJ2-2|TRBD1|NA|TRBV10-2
CASSLSTGGSGELFF
TGCGCCAGCAGCCTCTCGACAGGGGGGAGCGGGGAGCTGTTTTTT
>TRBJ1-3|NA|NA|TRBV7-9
CASSLATAGNTIYF
TGTGCCAGCAGCTTAGCGACAGCTGGAAACACCATATATTTT
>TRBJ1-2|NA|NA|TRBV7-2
CASSLAESGGGYTF
TGTGCCAGCAGCTTAGCGGAGTCCGGGGGGGGCTACACCTTC
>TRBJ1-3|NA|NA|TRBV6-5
CASSRQGHSGNTIYF
TGTGCCAGCAGTCGTCAAGGACACTCTGGAAACACCATATATTTT
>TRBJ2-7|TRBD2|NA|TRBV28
CASSPAGLAGAYEQYF
TGTGCCAGCAGTCCCGCTGGGCTAGCGGGAGCCTACGAGCAGTACTTC
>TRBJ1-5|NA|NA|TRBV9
CASSVGTLNQPQHF
TGTGCCAGCAGCGTAGGGACACTAAATCAGCCCCAGCATTTT
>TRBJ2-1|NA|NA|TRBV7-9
CASSSSSGGLYNEQFF
TGTGCCAGCAGCTCTTCGAGTGGGGGCCTTTACAATGAGCAGTTCTTC
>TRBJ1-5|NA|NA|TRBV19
CASNTPGGGYNQPQHF
TGTGCCAGTAATACTCCCGGGGGGGGATACAATCAGCCCCAGCATTTT
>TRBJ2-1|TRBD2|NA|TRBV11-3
CASSFSGTSGGRGNEQFF
TGTGCCAGCAGCTTTTCTGGGACTAGCGGGGGCCGGGGTAATGAGCAGTTCTTC